Presented here are 3 T cell receptor beta chains from one specimen sequenced in a study of T cells in Graves' hyperthyroidism and ophthalmopathy. Amplified TCR beta CDR3 regions came from RNA transcripts. With the HTBI primer set, the TCR CDR3 went through a first round of RT-PCR. TCRdb re-derived calls from the multiplex PCR reads in MiXCR, one entry per CDR3 protein. The data contain fewer than 650,000 distinct CDR3 sequences, around 14% of them seen just once; the ten biggest clones take up roughly 7.1%. The sequenced material came from blood. The receptor source for this set is a young woman with Graves' ophthalmopathy.

There are a few counts of this clonotype. CDR3 region: CAIRGGGRTEAFF. The CDR3 bases are TGTGCCATCAGGGGGGGGGGGAGGACTGAAGCTTTCTTT. This sequence joins TRBV10-3 and TRBJ1-1; D may be TRBD1 (5 bases). Looked up from germline, CDR1 is ENHRY and CDR2 is SYGVKD. The CDR3 extends over 13 amino acids. V gave up 6 bases and J gave up 5 bases, with 13 bases separating them.

This clonotype was detected many times. The V call is TRBV29-1, the J call TRBJ2-7, with a tentative D call TRBD1 (5 bases). CDR3 size: 12 residues. Germline V gives CDR1 SQVTM, CDR2 ANQGSEA. V lost 2 bases and J lost 3, with 8 bases in between. CDR3: CSVELTGYEQYF. The CDR3, as DNA: TGCAGCGTTGAACTTACAGGCTACGAGCAGTACTTC.

In this sample, this clonotype turned up many times. The rearrangement links TRBV7-2 to TRBJ2-5, with D maybe TRBD1 (5 bases). Germline V gene sequence: CDR1 SGHTA, CDR2 FQGNSA. Trimming removed 4 bases from V and 9 bases from J, with 9 bases in between. There are 11 residues in the CDR3. The CDR3 loop is CASSSTRAQYF. The CDR3 bases are TGTGCCAGCAGCTCCACCAGGGCCCAGTACTTC.